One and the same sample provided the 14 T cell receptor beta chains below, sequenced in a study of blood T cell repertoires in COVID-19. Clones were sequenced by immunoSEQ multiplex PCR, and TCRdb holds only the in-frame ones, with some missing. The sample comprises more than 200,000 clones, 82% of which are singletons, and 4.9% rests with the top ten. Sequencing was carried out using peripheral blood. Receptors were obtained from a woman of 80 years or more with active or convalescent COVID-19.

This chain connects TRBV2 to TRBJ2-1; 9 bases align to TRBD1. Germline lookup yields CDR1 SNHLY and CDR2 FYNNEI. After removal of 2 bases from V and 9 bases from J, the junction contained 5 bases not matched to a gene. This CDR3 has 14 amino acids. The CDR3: CASSERVTGGEQFF. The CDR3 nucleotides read TGTGCCAGCAGTGAAAGGGTGACAGGGGGTGAGCAGTTCTTC.

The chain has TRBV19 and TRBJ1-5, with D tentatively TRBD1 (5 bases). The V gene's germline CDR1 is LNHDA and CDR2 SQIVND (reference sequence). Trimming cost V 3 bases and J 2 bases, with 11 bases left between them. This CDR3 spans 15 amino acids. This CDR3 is CASSMGGMGNQPQHF. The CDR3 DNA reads TGTGCCAGTAGTATGGGGGGTATGGGCAATCAGCCCCAGCATTTT.

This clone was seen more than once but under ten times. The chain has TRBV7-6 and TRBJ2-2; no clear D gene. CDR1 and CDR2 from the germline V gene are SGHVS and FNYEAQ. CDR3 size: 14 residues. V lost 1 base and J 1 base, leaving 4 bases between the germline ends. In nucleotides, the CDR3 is TGTGCCAGCAGCTTAGGAGGGAACACCGGGGAGCTGTTTTTT. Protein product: CASSLGGNTGELFF.

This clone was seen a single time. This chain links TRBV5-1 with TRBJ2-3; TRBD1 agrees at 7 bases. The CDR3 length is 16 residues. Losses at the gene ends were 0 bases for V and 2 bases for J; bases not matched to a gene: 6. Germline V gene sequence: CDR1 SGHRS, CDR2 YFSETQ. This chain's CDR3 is CASSLAPQGNTDTQYF. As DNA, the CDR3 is TGCGCCAGCAGCTTGGCCCCACAGGGGAACACAGATACGCAGTATTTT.

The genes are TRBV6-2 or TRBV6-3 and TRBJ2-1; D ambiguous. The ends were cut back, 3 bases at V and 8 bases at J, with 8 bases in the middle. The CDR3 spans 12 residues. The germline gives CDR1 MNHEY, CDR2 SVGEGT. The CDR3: CASSYRVDEQFF. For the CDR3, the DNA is TGTGCCAGCAGTTATCGAGTGGATGAGCAGTTCTTC.

The CDR3 bases are TGTGCCAGCAGAGAGCGGGGTTTTAATGAAAAACTGTTTTTT. As protein: CASRERGFNEKLFF. The chain employs TRBV5-8 and TRBJ1-4; D is undetermined. The V gene's germline CDR1 is SGHTS and CDR2 YDEGEE. This CDR3 comprises 14 residues. V lost 5 bases, J lost 4 bases, and 12 bases lay in between.

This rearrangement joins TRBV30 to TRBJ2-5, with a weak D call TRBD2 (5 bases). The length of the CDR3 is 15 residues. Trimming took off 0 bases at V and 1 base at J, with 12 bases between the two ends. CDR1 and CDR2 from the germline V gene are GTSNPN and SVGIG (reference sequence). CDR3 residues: CAWSVNGIPQETQYF. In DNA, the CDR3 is TGTGCCTGGAGTGTGAACGGGATTCCCCAAGAGACCCAGTACTTC.

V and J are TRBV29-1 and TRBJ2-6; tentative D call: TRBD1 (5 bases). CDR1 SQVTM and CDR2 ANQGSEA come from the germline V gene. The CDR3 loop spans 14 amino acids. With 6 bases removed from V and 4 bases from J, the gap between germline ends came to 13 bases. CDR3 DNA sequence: TGCAGCGTCGGCAGGGATGTGGGGGCCAACGTCCTGACTTTC. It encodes CSVGRDVGANVLTF.

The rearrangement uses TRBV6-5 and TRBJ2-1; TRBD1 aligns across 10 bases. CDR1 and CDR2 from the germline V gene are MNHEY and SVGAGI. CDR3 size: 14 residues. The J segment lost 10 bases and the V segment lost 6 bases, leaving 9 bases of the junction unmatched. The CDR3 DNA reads TGTGCCAGCAGGACGGGACAGGGGATCGAAGAGCAGTTCTTC. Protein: CASRTGQGIEEQFF.

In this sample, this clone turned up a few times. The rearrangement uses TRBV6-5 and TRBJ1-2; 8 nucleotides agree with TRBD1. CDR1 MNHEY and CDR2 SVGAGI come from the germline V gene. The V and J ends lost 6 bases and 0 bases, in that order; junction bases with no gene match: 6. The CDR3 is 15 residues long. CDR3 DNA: TGTGCCAGCAGACGGGACAGGCGATCTAACTATGGCTACACCTTC. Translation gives CASRRDRRSNYGYTF.

Here the CDR3 reads CASSIRDRTYSNQPQHF. As DNA, the CDR3 is TGTGCCAGTAGTATTCGGGACAGGACGTATAGCAATCAGCCCCAGCATTTT. This rearrangement joins TRBV19 to TRBJ1-5; 8 nucleotides agree with TRBD1. Per the germline V gene, CDR1 is LNHDA and CDR2 is SQIVND (reference sequence). Trimming at V came to 3 bases and at J to 0 bases, leaving 7 bases not matched to a gene. The CDR3 spans 17 residues. The full variable domain, completed using reference TRBV19 and TRBJ1-5, is DGGITQSPKYLFRKEGQNVTLSCEQNLNHDAMYWYRQDPGQGLRLIYYSQIVNDFQKGDIAEGYSVSREKKESFPLTVTSAQKNPTAFYLCASSIRDRTYSNQPQHFGDGTRLSIL.

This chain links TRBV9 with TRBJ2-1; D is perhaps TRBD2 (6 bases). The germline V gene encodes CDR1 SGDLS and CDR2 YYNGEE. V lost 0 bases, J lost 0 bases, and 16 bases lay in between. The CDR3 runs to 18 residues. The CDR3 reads CASSVGFSGVSSYNEQFF. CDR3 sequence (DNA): TGTGCCAGCAGCGTAGGCTTCTCGGGAGTAAGCTCCTACAATGAGCAGTTCTTC. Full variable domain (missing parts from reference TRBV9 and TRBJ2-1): DSGVTQTPKHLITATGQRVTLRCSPRSGDLSVYWYQQSLDQGLQFLIQYYNGEERAKGNILERFSAQQFPDLHSELNLSSLELGDSALYFCASSVGFSGVSSYNEQFFGPGTRLTVL.

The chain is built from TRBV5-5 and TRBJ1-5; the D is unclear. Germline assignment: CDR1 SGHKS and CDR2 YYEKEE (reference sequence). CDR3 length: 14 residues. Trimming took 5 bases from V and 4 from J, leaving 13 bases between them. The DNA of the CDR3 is TGTGCCAGCAGTTTAAACAGTGCTAATCAGCCCCAGCATTTT. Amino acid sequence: CASSLNSANQPQHF.

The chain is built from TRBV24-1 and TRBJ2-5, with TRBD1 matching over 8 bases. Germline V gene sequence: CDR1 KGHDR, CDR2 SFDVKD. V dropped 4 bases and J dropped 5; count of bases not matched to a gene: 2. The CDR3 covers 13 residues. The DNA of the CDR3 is TGTGCCACCAGTGACAGGGGGCGGGAGACCCAGTACTTC. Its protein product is CATSDRGRETQYF.